This TCR beta chain was retrieved from a study of neurological immune-mediated disorders. Time point reported: longitudinal time-point 3. Overall study results and limits: None of the CDR3 amino acid sequences found in expanded clones was shared across subjects. This suggests that the TCR-beta repertoires were private in all groups. The study found the most TCR clonal expansion in HTLV-1-associated myelopathy and the least in multiple sclerosis, below healthy controls.

There are 11 residues in the CDR3. Germline V gene data show CDR1 as SNHLY and CDR2 as FYNNEI. Note on this clonotype: Its specificity is unknown. Its ends do not fully match the called genes, so a read error is possible.

Synthesis of cDNA was carried out by template-switch 5'RACE. The reaction used 10-nucleotide random UMIs. Every sequencing run generated over 180 million TCR-beta sequences from 15-18 subjects. Each CDR3 protein gets one entry after TCRdb re-called the 5' RACE reads with MiXCR. The table shows more than 95,000 distinct CDR3 sequences, with about a tenth occurring only once. The V call is TRBV2, the J call TRBJ2-1; TRBD2 is a possible D gene (5 bases). Sequences were obtained from PBMCs. The source of this sequence is a female donor with HTLV-1-associated myelopathy (HAM/TSP). CDR3 nucleotide sequence: TGTGTCAGCGGTATCGTCAACGAGCAGTTCTTC. Amino acids: CVSGIVNEQFF.